This T cell receptor beta chain was profiled in a study of blood T cell repertoires in COVID-19. Study-level background: Researchers got acute and convalescent COVID-19 samples from the United States, Italy and Spain. The analysed material was cDNA or gDNA that came from T cells, B-cell-depleted T cells, or PBMCs.

Original analysis: Scientists estimated how many nucleated cells there were by amplifying reference gene primers. Here immunoSEQ multiplex PCR was the method, and the copy in TCRdb shows in-frame clones only, minus some. That table furnishes V, J and clone size, whereas the DNA furnished D and trimming. The table shows 87,000 or so clones, with around 84% occurring only once. The CDR3 has 16 residues. Per the germline V gene, CDR1 is SEHNR and CDR2 is FQNEAQ (reference sequence). Trimming cost V 2 bases and J 2 bases, with 13 bases left between them. The sequence came from a man between 40 and 49 years old with acute or convalescent COVID-19. Material for sequencing was peripheral blood. The chain couples TRBV7-9 to TRBJ1-3, with a weak D call TRBD1 (5 bases). The CDR3 sequence is CASSLLQAGTGNTIYF. Written as DNA, the CDR3 is TGTGCCAGCAGCTTATTACAGGCTGGAACTGGAAACACCATATATTTT. Combining the CDR3 with reference TRBV7-9 and TRBJ1-3 gives the whole variable domain DTGVSQNPRHKITKRGQNVTFRCDPISEHNRLYWYRQTLGQGPEFLTYFQNEAQLEKSRLLSDRFSAERPKGSFSTLEIQRTEQGDSAMYLCASSLLQAGTGNTIYFGEGSWLTVV.